The entry below describes one TCR beta chain. As yet, its antigen is unknown. Germline values: CDR1 SNHLY, CDR2 FYNNEI. The trim removed 4 bases at V and 1 base at J, leaving 2 bases unmatched. The CDR3 has 16 residues. The sample is drawn from a study of cytomegalovirus exposure and HLA in healthy donors. In the study overall: There were 65 million to 85 million unique TCRs (from HLA-typed donors) in an early data release. The study, taken as a whole, reports: The study assumed roughly uniform donor sequencing depth for presence/absence analyses. Later analysis revealed greater clonal expansion in HLA-associated TCR beta chains than in equally common others. Later on, an analysis showed TCR association rates differing by HLA locus, with DRB1 the most and HLA-C the fewest.

PCR was performed using 60 Vbeta and 13 Jbeta primers. The assay was immunoSEQ multiplex PCR, and TCRdb's table has in-frame clones only and misses some. Of about 130,000 clones listed, approximately 60% were seen once; the top ten hold 1.5% to 2%. The sample comprised PBMCs. The V call is TRBV2, the J call TRBJ2-5; 14 bases fit TRBD2. The TCR comes from a human donor in good health. This CDR3 is CASSGGLAGGQETQYF. CDR3 DNA: TGTGCCAGCAGTGGAGGACTAGCGGGAGGCCAAGAGACCCAGTACTTC.